Given below is one T cell receptor beta chain in context. The CDR3 is 15 amino acids. V dropped 0 bases and J dropped 8 bases, with 13 bases sitting between them. CDR1 and CDR2 from the germline V gene are ENHRY and SYGVKD. This entry is derived from a study of control samples from healthy donors and cancer patients. Sequencing was performed with immunoSEQ multiplex PCR; in TCRdb, only in-frame clones are kept and a portion is missing. The sample includes fewer than 60,000 clones, 85% to 95% of them seen just once. This sequence was found in a man aged 30 to 39 in good health. This chain uses TRBV10-3 with TRBJ1-4; a weak D match, TRBD1 (5 bases). Input material: blood. CDR3: CAISESVRGGEKLFF. DNA for the CDR3: TGTGCCATCAGTGAGTCGGTCCGGGGCGGGGAAAAACTGTTTTTT.